This T cell receptor beta chain was documented in a study of T cell responses to AZD1222 COVID-19 vaccine (TCRdb year 2021). Some background on the complete study: Because spike-specific TCR depth and breadth did not differ between the two schedules, AZD1222 recipients who got a second dose at roughly 4 weeks were pooled with those who got a second dose at roughly 12 weeks. A total of about 250 trial participants underwent TCR sequencing, of whom 207 had received two doses of AZD1222 and some 26 had received two doses of the MenACWY control vaccine. Enrollment into the trials was organized by age into subgroups of 18-55, 56-69 and 70-plus years, and those subgroups contained approximately 160, 26 and 62 TCR-sequenced participants, respectively.

Sample time point, as interpreted from the label and publication: baseline before first vaccination. Samples from vaccinated people were obtained from the UK trials COV001 and COV002, which included a single-blind randomized controlled phase 2/3 trial of AZD1222 (ChAdOx1 nCoV-19) in healthy adults. For TCRbeta chain sequencing, PBMC samples were collected from trial participants at day 0 and at day 28 after the second dose. About this clone: The target of this receptor is not known. No quality values exist for individual bases; no much larger clone is one base distant.

The CDR3 regions of human TCRbeta chains were analyzed by immunosequencing. The published analysis was carried out like this. TCRs in the repertoires were compared against a reference library of SARS-CoV-2-specific TCRs that had been generated with the MIRA antigen-specificity platform. Breadth meant the fraction of unique TCRs that were SARS-CoV-2-associated, whereas depth meant the fraction of total T cells that were SARS-CoV-2-associated. Using the MIRA data, every spike-specific TCR was mapped to the spike region that the TCR reacted to and assigned to either a CD4 or a CD8 class. Log10-transformed breadth and depth values were compared by one-way ANOVA with Sidak's multiple comparisons tests. In its TCRdb copy, this immuneACCESS table keeps in-frame sequences only and misses some clones. Where compared with another copy, unresolved V genes explain less than half of these, and the others have no known cause. Clonal size and the V and J genes are those of that table, whereas D and trimming came from the DNA. This sample holds roughly 120,000 clones; around 94% were observed only once. The biggest ten clones account for 2.9% of the sample.

Unmatched junction bases come to 6, with V trimmed by 4 bases and J by 6 bases. Taken from the germline V gene, the CDR1 and CDR2 loops are MNHEY and SVGEGT. There are 14 amino acids in the CDR3, from cysteine to phenylalanine inclusive. The DNA shown is the 42-base CDR3, in frame from base 1. Beyond this particular receptor, the publication reports: Spike-specific TCR breadth and depth rose significantly after two AZD1222 doses compared with day 0 and with MenACWY recipients. Conclusions about previously exposed vaccinees are limited because only six or seven AZD1222 recipients were SARS-CoV-2 seropositive at baseline. The whole spike protein was spanned by vaccine-associated CD4 TCRs, and dominant responses were seen in regions 160-218 and 743-854. Because no day 14 peak-response samples were available, repertoires were characterized only after the peak T cell response. In the small 56-69-year group, the increase in depth fell short of significance, most likely because of low power. Most participants were white British and females outnumbered males, and the authors suggested that clonal diversity may have been underestimated. Epitopes outside the regions mutated in the B.1.351 and B.1.1.7 variants were reportedly recognized by nearly half of the unique spike-specific TCRs.

The sequence joins TRBV6-2 or TRBV6-3 to TRBJ2-1; TRBD2 agrees with 7 junctional bases. The material was peripheral blood, obtained on day 0 of AZD1222 vaccination. The receptor was isolated from an adult in good health. The nucleotide sequence is given as TGTGCCAGCAGTTCCCCTAGACTAGCCAATGAGCAGTTCTTC. Translated, this is CASSSPRLANEQFF.